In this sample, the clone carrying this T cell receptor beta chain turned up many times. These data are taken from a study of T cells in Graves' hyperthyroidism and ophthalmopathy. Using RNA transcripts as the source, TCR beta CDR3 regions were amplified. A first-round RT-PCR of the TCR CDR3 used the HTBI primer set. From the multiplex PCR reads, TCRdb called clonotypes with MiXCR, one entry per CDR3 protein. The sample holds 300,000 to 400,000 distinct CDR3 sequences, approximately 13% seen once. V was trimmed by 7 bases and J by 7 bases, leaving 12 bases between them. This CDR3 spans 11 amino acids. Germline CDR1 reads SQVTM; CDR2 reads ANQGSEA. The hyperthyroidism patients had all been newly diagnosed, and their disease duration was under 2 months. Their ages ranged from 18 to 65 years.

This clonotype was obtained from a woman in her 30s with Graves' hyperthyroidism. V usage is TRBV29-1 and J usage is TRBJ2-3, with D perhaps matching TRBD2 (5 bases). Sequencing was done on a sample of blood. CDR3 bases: TGCAGCGCCCGCTCGGGAAATACGCAGTATTTT. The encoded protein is CSARSGNTQYF.